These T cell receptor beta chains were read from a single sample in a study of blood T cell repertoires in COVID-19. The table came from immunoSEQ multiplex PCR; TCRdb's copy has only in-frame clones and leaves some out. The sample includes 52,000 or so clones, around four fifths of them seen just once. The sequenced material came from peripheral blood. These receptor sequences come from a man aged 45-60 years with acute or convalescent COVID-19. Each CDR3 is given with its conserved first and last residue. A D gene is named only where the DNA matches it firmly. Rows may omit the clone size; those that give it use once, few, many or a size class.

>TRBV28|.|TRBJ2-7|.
CASSLRSAGTYEQYF
TGTGCCAGCAGTTTAAGGAGCGCTGGCACCTACGAGCAGTACTTC
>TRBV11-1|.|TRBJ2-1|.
CASSLAAGAPYNEQFF
TGTGCCAGCAGCTTAGCGGCTGGGGCCCCCTACAATGAGCAGTTCTTC
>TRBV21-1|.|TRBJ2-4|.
CASSKGGQGGEYIQYF
TGTGCCAGCAGCAAAGGGGGACAGGGAGGGGAGTACATTCAGTACTTC
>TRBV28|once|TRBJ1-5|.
CASSVEYSNQPQHF
TGTGCCAGCAGTGTAGAGTATAGCAATCAGCCCCAGCATTTT
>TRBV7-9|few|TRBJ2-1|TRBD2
CASSPGLAPYEQFF
TGTGCCAGCAGCCCGGGACTAGCTCCTTATGAGCAGTTCTTC
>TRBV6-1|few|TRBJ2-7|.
CASSEVSEQYF
TGTGCCAGCAGTGAAGTATCCGAGCAGTACTTC
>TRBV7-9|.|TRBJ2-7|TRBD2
CASSLALGGDDYEQYF
TGTGCCAGCAGCTTAGCGCTGGGGGGGGACGACTACGAGCAGTACTTC
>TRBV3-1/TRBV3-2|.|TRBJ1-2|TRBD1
CASRRQGAYGYTF
TGTGCCAGCAGGCGACAGGGTGCCTATGGCTACACCTTC
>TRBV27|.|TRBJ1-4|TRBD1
CASSKTGGGEKLFF
TGTGCCAGCAGTAAGACAGGGGGGGGAGAAAAACTGTTTTTT
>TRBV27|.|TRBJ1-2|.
CASKLRTGGGNYGYTF
TGTGCCAGCAAATTACGCACCGGTGGGGGGAACTATGGCTACACCTTC
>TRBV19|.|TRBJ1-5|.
CASSMGEGRSNQPQHF
TGTGCCAGTAGTATGGGGGAGGGGCGCAGCAATCAGCCCCAGCATTTT
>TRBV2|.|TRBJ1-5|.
CASRRGLNQPQHF
TGTGCCAGCAGAAGGGGGTTAAATCAGCCCCAGCATTTT
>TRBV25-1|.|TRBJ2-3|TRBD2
CASSGRTSSHVTQYF
TGTGCCAGCAGTGGAAGGACTAGCTCCCATGTCACGCAGTATTTT
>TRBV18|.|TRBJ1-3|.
CASSPDRTSGNTIYF
TGTGCCAGCTCACCCGACAGGACCTCTGGAAACACCATATATTTT
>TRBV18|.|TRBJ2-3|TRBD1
CASSTGQGAWTDTQYF
TGTGCCAGCTCAACGGGACAGGGGGCCTGGACAGATACGCAGTATTTT
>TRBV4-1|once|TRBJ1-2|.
CASSQVTGNDYGYTF
TGCGCCAGCAGCCAAGTTACAGGGAACGACTATGGCTACACCTTC
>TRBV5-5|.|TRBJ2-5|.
CASSLPGKETQYF
TGTGCCAGCAGCTTGCCAGGAAAAGAGACCCAGTACTTC
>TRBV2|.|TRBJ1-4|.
CASSESWAFNEKLFF
TGTGCCAGCAGTGAATCGTGGGCCTTTAATGAAAAACTGTTTTTT
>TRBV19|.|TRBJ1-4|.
CASSQGNGEKLFF
TGTGCCAGTAGCCAGGGGAACGGGGAAAAACTGTTTTTT
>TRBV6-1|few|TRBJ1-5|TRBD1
CASSETPGQGRGPQHF
TGTGCCAGCAGTGAAACTCCGGGACAGGGGCGTGGGCCCCAGCATTTT
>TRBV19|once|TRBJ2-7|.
CASSLEDSYYEQYF
TGTGCCAGTAGTCTTGAGGACAGTTACTACGAGCAGTACTTC
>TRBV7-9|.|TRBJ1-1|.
CASSLGREAFF
TGTGCCAGCAGCTTAGGGCGGGAAGCTTTCTTT
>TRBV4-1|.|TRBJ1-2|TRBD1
CASSHITGGKKDYGYTF
TGCGCCAGCAGCCACATAACAGGGGGCAAGAAGGACTATGGCTACACCTTC
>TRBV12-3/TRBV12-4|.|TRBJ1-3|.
CALNRFSGNTIYF
TGTGCCTTAAACAGGTTCTCTGGAAACACCATATATTTT
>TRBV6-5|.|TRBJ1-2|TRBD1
CASSYSTGWNYGYTF
TGTGCCAGCAGTTACTCGACAGGGTGGAACTATGGCTACACCTTC
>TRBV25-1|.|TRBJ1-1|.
CASTRVKTEAFF
TGTGCCAGTACTAGGGTAAAGACTGAAGCTTTCTTT
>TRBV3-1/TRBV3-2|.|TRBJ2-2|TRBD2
CASRLSGRKDGELFF
TGTGCCAGCAGACTTAGCGGGAGAAAAGACGGGGAGCTGTTTTTT
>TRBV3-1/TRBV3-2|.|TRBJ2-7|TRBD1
CASSQEDRDSYEQYF
TGTGCCAGCAGCCAAGAGGACAGGGACTCCTACGAGCAGTACTTC